A selection of T cell receptor beta chains follows, all from one sample in a study of blood T cells in healthy people across ages. TCRdb reprocessed the 5' RACE reads with MiXCR, giving one entry per CDR3 protein. The sample records roughly 1.6 million distinct CDR3 sequences, almost 35% being singletons. The specimen was blood. The receptors here all came from a woman in her twenties or thirties in good health. Each CDR3 is given with its conserved first and last residue. D genes are given only for firm matches. Some rows have no size entry. The others give once, few or many, or a class for an expanded clone.

- | TRBJ2-7 | TRBV5-6 | - | TGTGCCAGCAGCTCCCGAGGAGGGGGCCACGAGCAGTACTTC | CASSSRGGGHEQYF
- | TRBJ2-7 | TRBV18 | - | TGTGCCAGCTCAGTGCAAGGCCTCTCCTACGAGCGGTACTTC | CASSVQGLSYERYF
few | TRBJ2-5 | TRBV5-1 | - | TGCGCCAGCAGGACTTCGCACCGGGACCAGTGGGAGACCCAGTACTTC | CASRTSHRDQWETQYF
few | TRBJ1-2 | TRBV11-2 | TRBD1 | TGTGCCAGCAGCCACGACAGGGCGGCTGGCTACACCTTC | CASSHDRAAGYTF
many | TRBJ2-3 | TRBV29-1 | TRBD2 | TGCACCGTCGCTAGCGGGAGATGGGGCCGCACAGATACGCAGTATTTT | CTVASGRWGRTDTQYF
- | TRBJ1-1 | TRBV7-9 | - | TGTGCCAGCAGCCCCCGGGACCAGAGAACTGAAGCTTTCTTT | CASSPRDQRTEAFF
many | TRBJ2-7 | TRBV12-3/TRBV12-4 | - | TGTGCCAGCAGTTTTCAGGGTTACTACGAGCAGTACTTC | CASSFQGYYEQYF
few | TRBJ1-1 | TRBV27 | - | TGTGCCAGCAGTCCCATTGGACCTTTGAACACTGAAGCTTTCTTT | CASSPIGPLNTEAFF
- | TRBJ2-1 | TRBV20-1 | TRBD2 | TGCAGTGTTACTCTGACTAGCGGGAGGGCTAATGAGCAGTTCTTC | CSVTLTSGRANEQFF
- | TRBJ1-2 | TRBV4-1 | TRBD1 | TGCGCCAGCAGCCCTGCGGGACAGCCAGCTAACTATGGCTACACCTTC | CASSPAGQPANYGYTF
few | TRBJ2-5 | TRBV20-1 | - | TGCAGTGCTAGGGTTAGCGAGACACAAGAGACCCAGTACTTC | CSARVSETQETQYF
few | TRBJ2-5 | TRBV20-1 | - | TGCAGTACTGGGGGACTGAAAGAGACCCAGTACTTC | CSTGGLKETQYF
few | TRBJ2-5 | TRBV5-1 | TRBD2 | TGCGCCAGCAGCCGCGGACTAGCGGGAAAACAAGAGACCCAGTACTTC | CASSRGLAGKQETQYF